One sample yielded the 6 T cell receptor beta chains listed below, sequenced in a study of T cell responses to AZD1222 COVID-19 vaccine. Here immunoSEQ multiplex PCR was the method, and the copy in TCRdb shows in-frame clones only, minus some. The sample lists 90,000 to 140,000 clones, 75% to 90% seen once, with about 40% in the top ten. Material: peripheral blood, obtained 28 days after the second AZD1222 dose. These receptors were taken from an adult who received the AZD1222 COVID-19 vaccine.

The chain carries TRBV10-3 and TRBJ1-1; D is undetermined. The CDR3 length is 12 residues. Germline CDR1 and CDR2: ENHRY and SYGVKD. V lost 4 bases, J lost 4 bases, and 7 bases lay in between. Written as DNA, the CDR3 is TGTGCCATCAGTGGCTTGACCACTGAAGCTTTCTTT. Translated, it gives CAISGLTTEAFF.

The V gene is TRBV4-1, the J gene TRBJ2-2, with TRBD1 matching 7 bases. The V segment lost 0 bases and the J segment 4 bases; nucleotides outside the gene matches: 2. The CDR3 spans 15 residues. Germline assignment: CDR1 MGHRA and CDR2 YSYEKL. CDR3 bases: TGCGCCAGCAGCCAAGAAAGGGGGCGCACCGGGGAGCTGTTTTTT. It encodes CASSQERGRTGELFF.

The rearrangement uses TRBV27 and TRBJ2-1; 8 positions match TRBD1. The junction had 13 bases not matched to a gene; V was cut back by 6 bases and J by 3 bases. The CDR3 loop spans 17 amino acids. Germline assignment: CDR1 MNHEY and CDR2 SMNVEV (reference sequence). The CDR3 region has the DNA TGTGCCAGCAGGCGAACAACCGGGACAGGCATCTACAATGAGCAGTTCTTC. It yields the protein CASRRTTGTGIYNEQFF.

The rearrangement uses TRBV5-1 and TRBJ2-3; a weak D match, TRBD2 (7 bases). The CDR3 length is 15 residues. V was pared by 3 bases and J by 10 bases, with 21 bases between. CDR1 and CDR2 from the germline V gene are SGHRS and YFSETQ. This CDR3 reads CASSSQGTRGDPQYF. The DNA of the CDR3 is TGCGCCAGCAGCTCTCAGGGGACCCGGGGGGATCCGCAGTATTTT.

This clone was seen more than once but under ten times. The CDR3 loop reads CASSGGHAGNSPLHF. DNA for the CDR3: TGTGCCAGCAGTGGGGGACATGCCGGTAATTCACCCCTCCACTTT. V is TRBV2 and J is TRBJ1-6; D is possibly TRBD1 (6 bases). Germline V gives CDR1 SNHLY, CDR2 FYNNEI. The V end lost 4 bases, the J end lost 6 bases, and 13 bases lay between the germline ends. This CDR3 has 15 amino acids.

V usage is TRBV6-2 or TRBV6-3 and J usage is TRBJ2-7; tentatively, D is TRBD1 (6 bases). Looked up from germline, CDR1 is MNHEY and CDR2 is SVGEGT. The V end was cut by 4 bases, the J end by 1 base, with 17 bases between. The CDR3 spans 16 residues. As DNA, the CDR3 is TGTGCCAGCAGTTCGCCTGCGACAGGAGTTTCCTACGAGCAGTACTTC. It is translated as CASSSPATGVSYEQYF.